The source of this T cell receptor (beta chain) is a study of vaccination effects on CD4 cells after COVID-19. Pools of viral peptides were used by the ViraFEST assay to expand antigen-specific CD4+ T cells ahead of sequencing. Around day 10 of culture, CD4+ T cells were separated out. Participants completed two doses of the BNT162b2 or mRNA-1273 vaccine. Vaccinees lacked prior SARS-CoV-2 infection and tested negative for nucleocapsid antibodies. IL-2 medium took the place of half the medium on both days 3 and 7. V was shortened by 0 bases and J by 3 bases, with 15 bases between the two germline ends. Per germline, CDR1 WNHNN and CDR2 SYGVQD (reference sequence). The length of the CDR3 is 17 residues. Clones were read by immunoSEQ multiplex PCR, and TCRdb kept only the in-frame ones, dropping some. Of about 28,000 clones detected, roughly 80% appear once; the ten largest clones hold about a tenth. Concerning this clone: Its matching antigen is unknown.

The J gene is TRBJ2-1, the V gene TRBV10-1; D is possibly TRBD1 (5 bases). This clonotype originated in a human donor who received a COVID-19 vaccine. The sample was CD4+ T cells from PBMCs cultured with HCoV-NL63 spike peptides, taken after COVID-19 vaccination. In DNA, the CDR3 is TGCGCCAGCAGTGAGTCTATCAGGGAAGTTCTCTACAATGAGCAGTTCTTC. Amino acids: CASSESIREVLYNEQFF.